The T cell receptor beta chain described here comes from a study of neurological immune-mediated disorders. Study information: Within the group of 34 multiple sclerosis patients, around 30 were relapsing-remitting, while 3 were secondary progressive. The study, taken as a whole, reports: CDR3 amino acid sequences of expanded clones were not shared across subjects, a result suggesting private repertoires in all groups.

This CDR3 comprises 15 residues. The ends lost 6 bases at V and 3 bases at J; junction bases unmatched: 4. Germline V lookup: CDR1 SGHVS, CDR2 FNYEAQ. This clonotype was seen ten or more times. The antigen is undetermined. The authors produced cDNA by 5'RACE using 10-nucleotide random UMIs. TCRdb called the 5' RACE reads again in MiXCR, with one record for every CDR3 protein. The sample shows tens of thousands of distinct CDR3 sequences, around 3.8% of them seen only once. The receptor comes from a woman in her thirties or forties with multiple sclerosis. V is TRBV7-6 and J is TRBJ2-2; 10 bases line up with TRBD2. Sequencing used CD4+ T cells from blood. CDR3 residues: CASSSTSGYTGELFF. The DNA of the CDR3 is TGTGCCAGCAGTTCGACTAGCGGGTACACCGGGGAGCTGTTTTTT.